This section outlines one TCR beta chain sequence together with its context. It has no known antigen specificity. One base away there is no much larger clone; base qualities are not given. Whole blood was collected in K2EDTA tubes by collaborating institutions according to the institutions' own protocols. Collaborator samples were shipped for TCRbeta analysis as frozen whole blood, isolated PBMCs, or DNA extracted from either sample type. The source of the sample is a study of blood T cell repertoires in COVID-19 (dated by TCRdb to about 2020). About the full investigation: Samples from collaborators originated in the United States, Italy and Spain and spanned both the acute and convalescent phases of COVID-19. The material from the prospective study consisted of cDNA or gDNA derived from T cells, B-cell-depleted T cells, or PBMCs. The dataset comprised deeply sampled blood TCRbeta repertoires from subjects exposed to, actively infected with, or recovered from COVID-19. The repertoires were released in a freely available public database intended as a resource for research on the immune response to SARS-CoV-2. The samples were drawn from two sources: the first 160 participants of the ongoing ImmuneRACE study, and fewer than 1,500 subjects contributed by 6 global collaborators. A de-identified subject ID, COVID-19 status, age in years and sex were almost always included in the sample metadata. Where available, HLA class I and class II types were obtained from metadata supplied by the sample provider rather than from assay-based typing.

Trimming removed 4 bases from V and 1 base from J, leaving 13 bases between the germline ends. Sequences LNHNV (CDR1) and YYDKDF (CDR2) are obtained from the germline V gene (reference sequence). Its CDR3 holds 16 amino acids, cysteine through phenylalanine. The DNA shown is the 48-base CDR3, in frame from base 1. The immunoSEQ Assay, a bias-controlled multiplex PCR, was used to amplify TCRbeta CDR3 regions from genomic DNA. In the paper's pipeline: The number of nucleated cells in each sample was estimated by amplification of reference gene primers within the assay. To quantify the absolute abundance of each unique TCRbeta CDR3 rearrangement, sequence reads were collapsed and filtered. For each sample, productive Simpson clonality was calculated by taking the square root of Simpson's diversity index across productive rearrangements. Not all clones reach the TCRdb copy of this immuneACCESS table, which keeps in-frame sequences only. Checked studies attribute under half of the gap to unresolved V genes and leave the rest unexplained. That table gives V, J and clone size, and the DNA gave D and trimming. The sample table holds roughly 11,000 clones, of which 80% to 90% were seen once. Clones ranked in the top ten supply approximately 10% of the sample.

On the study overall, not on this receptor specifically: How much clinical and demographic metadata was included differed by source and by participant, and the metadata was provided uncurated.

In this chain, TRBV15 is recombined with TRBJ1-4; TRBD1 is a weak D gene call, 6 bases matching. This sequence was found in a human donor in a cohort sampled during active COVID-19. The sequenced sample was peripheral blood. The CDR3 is CATSKSDRRTNEKLFF. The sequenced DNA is TGTGCCACCAGCAAGAGCGACAGGAGAACTAATGAAAAACTGTTTTTT.